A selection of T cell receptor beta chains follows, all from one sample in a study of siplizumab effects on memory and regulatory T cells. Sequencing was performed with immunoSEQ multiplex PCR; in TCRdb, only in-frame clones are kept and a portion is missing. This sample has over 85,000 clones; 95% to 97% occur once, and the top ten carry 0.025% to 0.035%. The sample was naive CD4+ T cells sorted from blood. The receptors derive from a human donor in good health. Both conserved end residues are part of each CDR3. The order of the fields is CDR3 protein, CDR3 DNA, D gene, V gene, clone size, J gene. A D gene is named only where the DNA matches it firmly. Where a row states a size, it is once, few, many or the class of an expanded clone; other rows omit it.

cdr3_aa: CASDGAGTGELFF; cdr3_nt: TGTGCCAGCGACGGGGCGGGGACCGGGGAGCTGTTTTTT; d_call: NA; v_call: TRBV2; clone_size: NA; j_call: TRBJ2-2
cdr3_aa: CASSLGQGNTGELFF; cdr3_nt: TGCGCCAGCAGCTTGGGACAGGGGAACACCGGGGAGCTGTTTTTT; d_call: TRBD1; v_call: TRBV5-1; clone_size: once; j_call: TRBJ2-2
cdr3_aa: CSVEGWTNTEAFF; cdr3_nt: TGCAGCGTTGAGGGTTGGACGAACACTGAAGCTTTCTTT; d_call: NA; v_call: TRBV29-1; clone_size: NA; j_call: TRBJ1-1
cdr3_aa: CAISGDRVMGYTF; cdr3_nt: TGTGCCATCAGTGGGGACAGGGTGATGGGCTACACCTTC; d_call: TRBD1; v_call: TRBV10-3; clone_size: few; j_call: TRBJ1-2
cdr3_aa: CASSFGTGGGQPQHF; cdr3_nt: TGTGCCAGCAGCTTCGGGACAGGGGGCGGTCAGCCCCAGCATTTT; d_call: TRBD1; v_call: TRBV11-2; clone_size: NA; j_call: TRBJ1-5
cdr3_aa: CASSESEAFF; cdr3_nt: TGTGCCAGCAGTGAGTCTGAAGCTTTCTTT; d_call: NA; v_call: TRBV2; clone_size: NA; j_call: TRBJ1-1
cdr3_aa: CASTGQGAVTGELFF; cdr3_nt: TGTGCCAGCACAGGACAGGGGGCGGTCACCGGGGAGCTGTTTTTT; d_call: TRBD1; v_call: TRBV11-2; clone_size: NA; j_call: TRBJ2-2
cdr3_aa: CASSEGGRGSLAQYF; cdr3_nt: TGTGCCAGCAGTGAAGGGGGGCGGGGGTCTTTGGCCCAGTACTTC; d_call: NA; v_call: TRBV6-1; clone_size: NA; j_call: TRBJ2-5
cdr3_aa: CASRPGGSSGNTIYF; cdr3_nt: TGTGCCAGCAGACCGGGGGGAAGCTCTGGAAACACCATATATTTT; d_call: NA; v_call: TRBV6-6; clone_size: NA; j_call: TRBJ1-3
cdr3_aa: CASTDLAPTTEAFF; cdr3_nt: TGTGCCAGCACTGATCTGGCACCCACGACTGAAGCTTTCTTT; d_call: NA; v_call: TRBV6-1; clone_size: NA; j_call: TRBJ1-1
cdr3_aa: CSARESYEQYF; cdr3_nt: TGCAGTGCTAGAGAATCCTACGAGCAGTACTTC; d_call: NA; v_call: TRBV20-1; clone_size: NA; j_call: TRBJ2-7
cdr3_aa: CASSLFQRYEQYF; cdr3_nt: TGTGCCAGCAGTTTGTTCCAGCGATACGAGCAGTACTTC; d_call: NA; v_call: TRBV28; clone_size: NA; j_call: TRBJ2-7
cdr3_aa: CASSYSYGAGNTIYF; cdr3_nt: TGTGCCAGCAGTTACTCCTATGGAGCGGGAAACACCATATATTTT; d_call: NA; v_call: TRBV6-5; clone_size: NA; j_call: TRBJ1-3
cdr3_aa: CASSYSFTGFIYEQYF; cdr3_nt: TGTGCCAGCAGTTACTCTTTTACAGGGTTTATCTACGAGCAGTACTTC; d_call: NA; v_call: TRBV6-5; clone_size: NA; j_call: TRBJ2-7
cdr3_aa: CAWNSGRTYEQYF; cdr3_nt: TGTGCCTGGAATTCCGGCAGAACCTACGAGCAGTACTTC; d_call: NA; v_call: TRBV30; clone_size: NA; j_call: TRBJ2-7
cdr3_aa: CASSPGTGHLPIDYF; cdr3_nt: TGTGCCAGCAGTCCCGGGACAGGGCATCTCCCCATCGATTACTTC; d_call: TRBD1; v_call: TRBV6-6; clone_size: NA; j_call: TRBJ2-7
cdr3_aa: CAISEAEGYNEQFF; cdr3_nt: TGTGCCATCAGTGAAGCGGAGGGGTACAATGAGCAGTTCTTC; d_call: NA; v_call: TRBV10-3; clone_size: once; j_call: TRBJ2-1
cdr3_aa: CASQGPRGYTF; cdr3_nt: TGCGCCAGTCAGGGGCCGCGGGGCTACACCTTC; d_call: NA; v_call: TRBV5-1; clone_size: NA; j_call: TRBJ1-2
cdr3_aa: CASSEHGEQYF; cdr3_nt: TGTGCCAGCAGTGAACACGGTGAGCAGTACTTC; d_call: NA; v_call: TRBV2; clone_size: NA; j_call: TRBJ2-7
cdr3_aa: CASSLGQAYNEQFF; cdr3_nt: TGCGCCAGCAGCTTGGGGCAGGCCTACAATGAGCAGTTCTTC; d_call: NA; v_call: TRBV5-1; clone_size: NA; j_call: TRBJ2-1
cdr3_aa: CASSLGGIGELFF; cdr3_nt: TGTGCCAGCAGTTTGGGGGGAATCGGGGAGCTGTTTTTT; d_call: NA; v_call: TRBV27; clone_size: NA; j_call: TRBJ2-2
cdr3_aa: CASSQGPNYGYTF; cdr3_nt: TGTGCCAGCAGCCAGGGACCTAACTATGGCTACACCTTC; d_call: NA; v_call: TRBV7-9; clone_size: NA; j_call: TRBJ1-2
cdr3_aa: CASSVDLTRRGYTF; cdr3_nt: TGTGCCAGCAGCGTAGACCTTACACGTCGGGGCTACACCTTC; d_call: NA; v_call: TRBV9; clone_size: NA; j_call: TRBJ1-2
cdr3_aa: CASSQTPAGGKVGQYF; cdr3_nt: TGCGCCAGCAGCCAAACCCCCGCAGGGGGCAAGGTCGGGCAGTACTTC; d_call: TRBD1; v_call: TRBV4-1; clone_size: NA; j_call: TRBJ2-7
cdr3_aa: CASSLEGGPYEQYF; cdr3_nt: TGTGCCAGCAGCTTGGAGGGGGGCCCGTACGAGCAGTACTTC; d_call: NA; v_call: TRBV5-4; clone_size: NA; j_call: TRBJ2-7
cdr3_aa: CASSPQVTEPTGNTIYF; cdr3_nt: TGCGCCAGCAGCCCACAGGTTACGGAGCCTACTGGAAACACCATATATTTT; d_call: NA; v_call: TRBV4-1; clone_size: NA; j_call: TRBJ1-3
cdr3_aa: CASSERLLRRTQHF; cdr3_nt: TGTGCCAGCAGTGAACGACTACTGAGAAGGACCCAGCATTTT; d_call: NA; v_call: TRBV2; clone_size: NA; j_call: TRBJ1-5
cdr3_aa: CASSYSTGNTEAFF; cdr3_nt: TGTGCCAGCAGTTACTCTACGGGGAACACTGAAGCTTTCTTT; d_call: NA; v_call: TRBV6-5; clone_size: NA; j_call: TRBJ1-1
cdr3_aa: CASSGADQETQYF; cdr3_nt: TGTGCCAGCAGTGGGGCCGATCAAGAGACCCAGTACTTC; d_call: NA; v_call: TRBV5-6; clone_size: NA; j_call: TRBJ2-5
cdr3_aa: CASTPTRANSGANVLTF; cdr3_nt: TGTGCCAGCACCCCGACACGGGCGAACTCTGGGGCCAACGTCCTGACTTTC; d_call: NA; v_call: TRBV21-1; clone_size: NA; j_call: TRBJ2-6
cdr3_aa: CASSPGRGPENIQYF; cdr3_nt: TGTGCCAGCTCACCGGGCAGGGGGCCGGAAAACATTCAGTACTTC; d_call: TRBD1; v_call: TRBV18; clone_size: NA; j_call: TRBJ2-4
cdr3_aa: CASSVCLHRGNGKPQHF; cdr3_nt: TGTGCCAGCAGCGTATGTCTTCATAGGGGTAATGGTAAGCCCCAGCATTTT; d_call: NA; v_call: TRBV9; clone_size: NA; j_call: TRBJ1-5
cdr3_aa: CASSDRWSATEAFF; cdr3_nt: TGCGCCAGCAGTGATCGGTGGTCGGCCACTGAAGCTTTCTTT; d_call: NA; v_call: TRBV10-2; clone_size: NA; j_call: TRBJ1-1
cdr3_aa: CAGRDRGSGEKLFF; cdr3_nt: TGTGCCGGCCGGGACAGGGGGTCAGGGGAAAAACTGTTTTTT; d_call: TRBD1; v_call: TRBV28; clone_size: NA; j_call: TRBJ1-4
cdr3_aa: CSAPKEKLFF; cdr3_nt: TGCAGTGCTCCCAAAGAAAAACTGTTTTTT; d_call: NA; v_call: TRBV20-1; clone_size: NA; j_call: TRBJ1-4
cdr3_aa: CASSLGQKNIQYF; cdr3_nt: TGTGCCAGCAGCTTGGGTCAGAAAAACATTCAGTACTTC; d_call: NA; v_call: TRBV5-4; clone_size: NA; j_call: TRBJ2-4
cdr3_aa: CASSKGQGVTGELFF; cdr3_nt: TGTGCCAGCAGTAAGGGACAGGGAGTCACCGGGGAGCTGTTTTTT; d_call: TRBD1; v_call: TRBV2; clone_size: NA; j_call: TRBJ2-2
cdr3_aa: CASSIRTGEYEQYF; cdr3_nt: TGTGCCAGTAGTATAAGGACAGGGGAATACGAGCAGTACTTC; d_call: TRBD1; v_call: TRBV19; clone_size: NA; j_call: TRBJ2-7
cdr3_aa: CASSLRGGSYEQYF; cdr3_nt: TGTGCCAGCAGCTTACGGGGGGGCTCCTACGAGCAGTACTTC; d_call: TRBD2; v_call: TRBV7-9; clone_size: NA; j_call: TRBJ2-7
cdr3_aa: CASSLDWRGSYNEQFF; cdr3_nt: TGTGCCAGCAGCTTAGATTGGAGGGGGTCATACAATGAGCAGTTCTTC; d_call: NA; v_call: TRBV11-2; clone_size: NA; j_call: TRBJ2-1